Presented here are 12 T cell receptor beta chains from one specimen sequenced in a study of blood T cell repertoires in COVID-19. The method was immunoSEQ multiplex PCR; TCRdb's version includes in-frame clones alone and lacks a portion of them. The table lists roughly 120,000 clones, 70% to 90% of them singletons. The specimen sequenced was peripheral blood. All receptors come from a woman in her forties or fifties with acute or convalescent COVID-19.

The V gene is TRBV7-2, the J gene TRBJ1-4, with TRBD1 as a possible D gene (6 bases). Trimming pared 4 bases from V and 7 bases from J, leaving 13 bases between. CDR3 length: 14 residues. CDR1 is SGHTA, CDR2 FQGNSA, per germline. The CDR3 region has the DNA TGTGCCAGCAGCTCGAGGGGGGGTGGTGAAAAACTGTTTTTT. Translated: CASSSRGGGEKLFF.

The V call is TRBV7-8, the J call TRBJ2-3, with D possibly matching TRBD2 (6 bases). CDR1 is SGHVS, CDR2 FQNEAQ, per germline. Trimming left V 7 bases short and J 6 bases short, with 14 bases between. The CDR3 is 13 residues long. CDR3 DNA: TGTGCCAGCAATTTCGGGAGCGTCGATACGCAGTATTTT. Translation gives CASNFGSVDTQYF.

The V gene is TRBV10-1, the J gene TRBJ2-7, with 7 bases that match TRBD1. The germline gives CDR1 WNHNN, CDR2 SYGVQD (reference sequence). The length of the CDR3 is 13 residues. Trimming at V came to 4 bases and at J to 3 bases, leaving 3 bases not matched to a gene. This CDR3 is CASSGQGFYEQYF. The CDR3 DNA reads as TGCGCCAGCAGTGGACAGGGCTTCTACGAGCAGTACTTC.

The chain combines TRBV7-7 with TRBJ2-2; 9 bases line up with TRBD1. After removal of 6 bases from V and 6 bases from J, the junction contained 11 bases not matched to a gene. Germline loops: CDR1 SSHAT, CDR2 FNYEAQ (reference sequence). The CDR3 contains 16 residues. In DNA, the CDR3 is TGTGCCAGCAGTGCTACCGGGACAGGGATTCCCGGGGAGCTGTTTTTT. Protein sequence: CASSATGTGIPGELFF.

V gene TRBV25-1 combines with J gene TRBJ1-2, with a tentative D call TRBD1 (6 bases). Germline CDR1 reads MGHDK; CDR2 reads SYGVNS. The V and J ends lost 3 bases and 7 bases respectively, with 21 bases between them. The CDR3 covers 16 residues. CDR3 amino acids: CASSDTLPTGLGGYTF. The CDR3 nucleotides read TGTGCCAGCAGTGATACACTCCCCACAGGGTTGGGTGGCTACACCTTC.

In this sample, this clone turned up a few times. This rearrangement joins TRBV2 to TRBJ2-1, with TRBD1 matching over 9 bases. Trimming cost V 8 bases and J 7 bases; bases outside gene matches: 6. Germline CDR1 reads SNHLY; CDR2 reads FYNNEI. There are 13 residues in the CDR3. CDR3 DNA sequence: TGTGCCAGCGGGGACAGGGTGGTAAATGAGCAGTTCTTC. This sequence encodes CASGDRVVNEQFF. The full variable domain, in which reference TRBV2 and TRBJ2-1 provide the parts outside the CDR3, is EPEVTQTPSHQVTQMGQEVILRCVPISNHLYFYWYRQILGQKVEFLVSFYNNEISEKSEIFDDQFSVERPDGSNFTLKIRSTKLEDSAMYFCASGDRVVNEQFFGPGTRLTVL.

The chain has TRBV27 and TRBJ2-3; 13 bases fit TRBD2. Unmatched junction bases numbered 4, after V lost 3 bases and J lost 4 bases. CDR3 size: 16 residues. Germline CDR1 reads MNHEY; CDR2 reads SMNVEV (reference sequence). CDR3 nucleotide sequence: TGTGCCAGCAGTTTGGGGACTAGCGGGACTTCAGATACGCAGTATTTT. It yields the protein CASSLGTSGTSDTQYF.

The V gene is TRBV29-1, the J gene TRBJ2-1; TRBD2 matches 9 bases. CDR3 length: 15 amino acids. Germline V gives CDR1 SQVTM, CDR2 ANQGSEA. V shed 2 bases, J shed 0 bases, and the junction held 2 bases outside the gene matches. DNA of the CDR3: TGCAGCGTTGAACTAGCGGGATACTCCTACAATGAGCAGTTCTTC. This gives the protein CSVELAGYSYNEQFF.

This chain joins TRBV4-1 and TRBJ1-6; D is unclear. V lost 2 bases and J 7 bases, leaving 18 bases between the germline ends. CDR3 size: 17 residues. CDR1 MGHRA and CDR2 YSYEKL come from the germline V gene. In nucleotides, the CDR3 is TGCGCCAGCAGCCAAACCTTGCGAGGGCTTCGGAATTCACCCCTCCACTTT. Amino acids: CASSQTLRGLRNSPLHF.

This chain joins TRBV30 and TRBJ1-5; weak D call: TRBD1 (5 bases). The CDR3 loop spans 13 amino acids. Trimming took 1 base from V and 9 from J, leaving 13 bases between them. From germline, CDR1 is GTSNPN and CDR2 SVGIG (reference sequence). The CDR3 spells CAWSEGPRRPQHF. In nucleotides, the CDR3 is TGTGCCTGGAGTGAGGGGCCCAGAAGGCCCCAGCATTTT.

The V gene is TRBV30, the J gene TRBJ1-1; D may be TRBD1 (6 bases). The length of the CDR3 is 11 residues. Trimming took off 5 bases at V and 3 bases at J, with 7 bases between the two ends. Per germline, CDR1 GTSNPN and CDR2 SVGIG (reference sequence). This chain's CDR3 is CAWQGHTEAFF. DNA for the CDR3: TGTGCCTGGCAGGGGCACACTGAAGCTTTCTTT.

CDR3 residues: CASRDGPMNTEAFF. The DNA of the CDR3 is TGCGCCAGCAGAGATGGCCCCATGAACACTGAAGCTTTCTTT. The chain uses TRBV4-3 and TRBJ1-1, with D uncertain. Germline loops: CDR1 LGHNA, CDR2 YSLEER. Trimming took 6 bases from V and 0 from J, leaving 11 bases between them. The CDR3 is 14 amino acids.